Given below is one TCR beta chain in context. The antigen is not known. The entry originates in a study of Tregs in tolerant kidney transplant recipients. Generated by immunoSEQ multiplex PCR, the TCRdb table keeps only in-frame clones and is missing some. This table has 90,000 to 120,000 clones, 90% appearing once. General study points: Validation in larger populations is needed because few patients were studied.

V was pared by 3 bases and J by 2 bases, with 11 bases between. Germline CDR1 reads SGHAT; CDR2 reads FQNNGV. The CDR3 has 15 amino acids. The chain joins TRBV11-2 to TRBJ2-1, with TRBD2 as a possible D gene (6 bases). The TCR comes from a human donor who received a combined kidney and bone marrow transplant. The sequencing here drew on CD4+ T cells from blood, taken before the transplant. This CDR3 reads CASSFGGITYNEQFF. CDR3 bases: TGTGCCAGCAGCTTTGGCGGGATTACCTACAATGAGCAGTTCTTC.